This T cell receptor (beta chain) was obtained from a study of OX40 agonist ivuxolimab in advanced cancers. Overall study: Partial responses, seen in three patients, involved one hepatocellular carcinoma and two cutaneous melanomas. Study findings and constraints: At 0.1 to 3.0 mg/kg and by week 6, CD4+ and CD8+ T cells in the blood had expanded clonally.

In the case of this clone: The antigen is not known.

The assay was immunoSEQ multiplex PCR, and TCRdb's table has in-frame clones only and misses some. The sample records around 37,000 clones, roughly 79% being singletons. This CDR3 is 13 amino acids long. Germline CDR1 LNHNV, CDR2 YYDKDF (reference sequence). J gave up 7 bases and V 5 bases, and 5 bases lay outside the gene matches. This chain uses TRBV15 with TRBJ1-2; 9 bases map to TRBD1. The sample here was CD4+ or CD8+ T cells sorted from blood, taken in a trial of the OX40 agonist ivuxolimab. This TCR came from an adult with an advanced solid tumor such as melanoma, head and neck, liver or kidney cancer. CDR3 amino acids: CATSPDRGAGYTF. Written as DNA, the CDR3 is TGTGCCACCAGCCCGGACAGGGGAGCTGGCTACACCTTC.